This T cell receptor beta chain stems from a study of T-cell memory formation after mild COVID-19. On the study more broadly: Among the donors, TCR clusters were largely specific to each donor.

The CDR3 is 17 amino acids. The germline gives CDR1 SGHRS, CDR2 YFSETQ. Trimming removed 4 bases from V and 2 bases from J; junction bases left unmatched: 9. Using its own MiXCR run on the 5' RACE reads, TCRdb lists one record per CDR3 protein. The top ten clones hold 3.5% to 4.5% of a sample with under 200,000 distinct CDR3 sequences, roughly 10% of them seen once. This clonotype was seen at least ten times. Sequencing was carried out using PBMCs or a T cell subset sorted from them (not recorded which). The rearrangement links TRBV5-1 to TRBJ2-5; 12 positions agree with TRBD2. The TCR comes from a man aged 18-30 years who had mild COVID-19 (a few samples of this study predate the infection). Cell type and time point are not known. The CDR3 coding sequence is TGCGCCAGCAGCGTACTGACTAGCGGGGGTCTGCAAGAGACCCAGTACTTC. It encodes CASSVLTSGGLQETQYF.